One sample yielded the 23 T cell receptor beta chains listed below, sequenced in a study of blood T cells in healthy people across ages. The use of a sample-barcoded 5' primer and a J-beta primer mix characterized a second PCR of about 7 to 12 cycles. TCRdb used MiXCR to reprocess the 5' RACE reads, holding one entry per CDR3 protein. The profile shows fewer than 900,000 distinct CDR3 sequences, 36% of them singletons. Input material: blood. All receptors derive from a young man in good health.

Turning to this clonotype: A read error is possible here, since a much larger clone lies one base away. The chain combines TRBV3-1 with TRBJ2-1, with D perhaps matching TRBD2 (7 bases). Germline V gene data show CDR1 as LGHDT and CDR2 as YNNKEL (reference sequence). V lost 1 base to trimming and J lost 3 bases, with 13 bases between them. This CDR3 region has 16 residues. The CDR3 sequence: CASSQGGGGYYNEQFF. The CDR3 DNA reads TGTGCCAGCAGCCAAGGGGGCGGGGGCTACTACAATGAGCAGTTCTTC.

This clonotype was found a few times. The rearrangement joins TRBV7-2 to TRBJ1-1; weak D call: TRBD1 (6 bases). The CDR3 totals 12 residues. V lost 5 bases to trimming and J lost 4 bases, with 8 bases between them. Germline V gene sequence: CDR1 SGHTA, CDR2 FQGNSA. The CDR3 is CASSNRVTEAFF. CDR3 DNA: TGTGCCAGCAGCAACAGGGTCACTGAAGCTTTCTTT.

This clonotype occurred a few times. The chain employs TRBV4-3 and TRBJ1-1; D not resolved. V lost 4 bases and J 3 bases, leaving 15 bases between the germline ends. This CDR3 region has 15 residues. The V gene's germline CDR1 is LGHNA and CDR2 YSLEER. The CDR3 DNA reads TGCGCCAGCAGCCGCGAAGGCGGACTCTACACTGAAGCTTTCTTT. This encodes CASSREGGLYTEAFF.

For the CDR3, the DNA is TGTGCCAGCAGCCAAGGTGACAGAGGACCCTACGAGCAGTACTTC. It encodes CASSQGDRGPYEQYF. V usage is TRBV3-1 and J usage is TRBJ2-7, with a possible D match to TRBD1 (5 bases). CDR1 and CDR2 from the germline V gene are LGHDT and YNNKEL (reference sequence). The CDR3 loop spans 15 amino acids. The V and J ends lost 1 base and 2 bases respectively, with 12 bases between them.

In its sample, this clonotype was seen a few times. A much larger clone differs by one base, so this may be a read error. The CDR3 DNA is TGCGCCAGCAGCTCCGGGAGCGGATACAATGAGCAGTACTTC. It codes for CASSSGSGYNEQYF. The chain joins TRBV5-1 to TRBJ2-1; D is perhaps TRBD2 (6 bases). The J call may be wrong; the DNA end is better matched by TRBJ2-7. This CDR3 is 14 amino acids long. Germline V gene lookup returns CDR1 SGHRS and CDR2 YFSETQ.

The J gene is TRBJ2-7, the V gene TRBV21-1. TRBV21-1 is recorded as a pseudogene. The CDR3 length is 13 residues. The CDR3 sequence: CASSKGSNYEQYF. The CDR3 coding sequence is TGTGCCAGCAGCAAAGGGTCGAACTACGAGCAGTACTTC.

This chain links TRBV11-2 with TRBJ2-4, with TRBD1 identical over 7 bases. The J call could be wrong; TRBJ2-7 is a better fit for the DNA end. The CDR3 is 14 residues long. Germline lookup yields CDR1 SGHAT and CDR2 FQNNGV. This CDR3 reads CASSARDRSYEQYF. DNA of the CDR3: TGTGCCAGCAGCGCTCGGGACAGATCCTACGAGCAGTACTTC.

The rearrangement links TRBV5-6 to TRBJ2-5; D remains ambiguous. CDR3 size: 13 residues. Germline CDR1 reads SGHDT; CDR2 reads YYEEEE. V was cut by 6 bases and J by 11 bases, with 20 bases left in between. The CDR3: CASNRRRQGEQYF. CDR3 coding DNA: TGTGCCAGCAACCGCCGACGCCAAGGAGAGCAGTACTTC.

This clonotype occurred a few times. The CDR3 here is CASSRSGGGYIQYF. For the CDR3, the DNA is TGTGCCAGCAGCCGTAGCGGGGGGGGTTACATTCAGTACTTC. The V gene is TRBV12-3 or TRBV12-4, the J gene TRBJ2-4; 11 bases match TRBD2. CDR3 length: 14 amino acids. V dropped 6 bases and J dropped 8; count of bases not matched to a gene: 6.

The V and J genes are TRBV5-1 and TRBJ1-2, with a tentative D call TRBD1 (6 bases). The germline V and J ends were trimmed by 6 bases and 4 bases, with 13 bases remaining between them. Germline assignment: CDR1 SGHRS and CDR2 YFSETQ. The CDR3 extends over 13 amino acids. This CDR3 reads CASNPGQSYGYTF. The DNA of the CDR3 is TGCGCCAGCAACCCCGGACAGTCCTATGGCTACACCTTC.

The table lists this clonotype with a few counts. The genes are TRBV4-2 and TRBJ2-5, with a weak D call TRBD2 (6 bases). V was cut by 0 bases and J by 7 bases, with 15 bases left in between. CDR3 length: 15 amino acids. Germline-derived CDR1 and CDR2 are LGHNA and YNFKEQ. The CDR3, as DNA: TGTGCCAGCAGCCAAGACGCGGGGATGGGCGGGACCCAGTACTTC. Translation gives CASSQDAGMGGTQYF.

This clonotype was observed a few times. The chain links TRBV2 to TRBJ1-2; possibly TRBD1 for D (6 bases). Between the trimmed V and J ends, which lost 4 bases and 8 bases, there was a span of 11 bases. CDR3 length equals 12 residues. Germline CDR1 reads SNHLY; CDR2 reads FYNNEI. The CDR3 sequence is CASSGTEIGYTF. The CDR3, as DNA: TGTGCCAGCAGTGGGACAGAAATAGGCTACACCTTC. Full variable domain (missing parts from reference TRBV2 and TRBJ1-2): EPEVTQTPSHQVTQMGQEVILRCVPISNHLYFYWYRQILGQKVEFLVSFYNNEISEKSEIFDDQFSVERPDGSNFTLKIRSTKLEDSAMYFCASSGTEIGYTFGSGTRLTVV.

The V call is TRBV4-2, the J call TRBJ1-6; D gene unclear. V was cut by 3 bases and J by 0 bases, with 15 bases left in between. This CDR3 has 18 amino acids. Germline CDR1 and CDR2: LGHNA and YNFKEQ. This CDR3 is CASSHSDTRSSYNSPLHF. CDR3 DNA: TGTGCCAGCAGCCATTCTGACACGCGCAGCTCCTATAATTCACCCCTCCACTTT.

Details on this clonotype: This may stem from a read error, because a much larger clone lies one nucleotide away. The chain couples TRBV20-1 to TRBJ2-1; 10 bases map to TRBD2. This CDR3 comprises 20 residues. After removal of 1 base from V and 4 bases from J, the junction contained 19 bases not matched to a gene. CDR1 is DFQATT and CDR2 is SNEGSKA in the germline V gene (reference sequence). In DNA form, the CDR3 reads TGCAGTGCTAGAGGTTCTATGGGGCTAGCGGGGGCCACGAGGTACAATGAGCAGTTCTTC. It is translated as CSARGSMGLAGATRYNEQFF.

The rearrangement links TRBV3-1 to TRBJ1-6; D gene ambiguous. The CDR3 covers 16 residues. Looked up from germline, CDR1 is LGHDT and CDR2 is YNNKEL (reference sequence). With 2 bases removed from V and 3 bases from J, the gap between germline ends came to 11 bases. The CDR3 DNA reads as TGTGCCAGCAGCCAAAGGGATGGACTCTATAATTCACCCCTCCACTTT. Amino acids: CASSQRDGLYNSPLHF. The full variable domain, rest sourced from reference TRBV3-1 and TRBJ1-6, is DTAVSQTPKYLVTQMGNDKSIKCEQNLGHDTMYWYKQDSKKFLKIMFSYNNKELIINETVPNRFSPKSPDKAHLNLHINSLELGDSAVYFCASSQRDGLYNSPLHFGNGTRLTVT.

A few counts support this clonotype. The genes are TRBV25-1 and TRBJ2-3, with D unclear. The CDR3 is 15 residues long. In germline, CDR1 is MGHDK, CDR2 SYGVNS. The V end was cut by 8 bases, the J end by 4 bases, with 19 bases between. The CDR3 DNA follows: TGTGCCAGCCAACCGGCTTTGTCTAGTCCAGATACGCAGTATTTT. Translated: CASQPALSSPDTQYF.

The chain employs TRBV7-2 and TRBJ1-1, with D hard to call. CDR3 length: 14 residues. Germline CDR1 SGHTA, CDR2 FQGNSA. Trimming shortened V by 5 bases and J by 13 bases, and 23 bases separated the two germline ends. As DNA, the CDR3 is TGTGCCAGCAGCCCCCGACGGGTCCCCCCTGGGCATTTCTTT. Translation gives CASSPRRVPPGHFF.

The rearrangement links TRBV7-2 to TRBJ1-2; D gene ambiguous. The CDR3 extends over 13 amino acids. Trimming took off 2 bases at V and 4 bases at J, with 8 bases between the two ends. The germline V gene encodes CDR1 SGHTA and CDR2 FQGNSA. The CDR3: CASSLPALYGYTF. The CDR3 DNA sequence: TGTGCCAGCAGCTTACCGGCCCTCTATGGCTACACCTTC.

CDR3 sequence reads: CSALVGEQYF. The CDR3 DNA follows: TGCAGCGCCCTGGTTGGGGAGCAGTACTTC. The chain uses TRBV29-1 and TRBJ2-5, with TRBD2 as a possible D gene (5 bases). CDR1 and CDR2 (germline): SQVTM, ANQGSEA. V was cut by 7 bases and J by 11 bases, with 14 bases left in between. The CDR3 covers 10 residues.

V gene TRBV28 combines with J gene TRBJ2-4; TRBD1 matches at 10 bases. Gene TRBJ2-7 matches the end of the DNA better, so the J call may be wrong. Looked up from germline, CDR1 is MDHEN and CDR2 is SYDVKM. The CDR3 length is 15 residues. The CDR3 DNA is TGTGCCAGCAGCCGTGCGGGACAGGGGCATTACGAGCAGTACTTC. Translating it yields CASSRAGQGHYEQYF.

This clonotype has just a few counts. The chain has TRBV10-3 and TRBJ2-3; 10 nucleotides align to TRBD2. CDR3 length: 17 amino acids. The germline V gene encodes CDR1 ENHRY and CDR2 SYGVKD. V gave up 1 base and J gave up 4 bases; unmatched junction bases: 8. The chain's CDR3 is CAISEYSTSGEADTQYF. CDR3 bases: TGTGCCATCAGTGAGTACTCTACTAGCGGGGAGGCAGATACGCAGTATTTT.

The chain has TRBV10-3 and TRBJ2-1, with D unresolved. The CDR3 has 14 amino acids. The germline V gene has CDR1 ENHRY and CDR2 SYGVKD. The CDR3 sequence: CARIPTDSYNEQFF. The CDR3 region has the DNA TGTGCACGCATTCCGACGGATTCCTACAATGAGCAGTTCTTC.

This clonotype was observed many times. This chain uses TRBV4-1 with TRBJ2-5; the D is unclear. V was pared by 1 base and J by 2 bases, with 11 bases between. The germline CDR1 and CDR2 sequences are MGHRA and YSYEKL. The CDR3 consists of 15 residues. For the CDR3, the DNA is TGCGCCAGCAGCCAAGTTGAACGGACGCAAGAGACCCAGTACTTC. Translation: CASSQVERTQETQYF.